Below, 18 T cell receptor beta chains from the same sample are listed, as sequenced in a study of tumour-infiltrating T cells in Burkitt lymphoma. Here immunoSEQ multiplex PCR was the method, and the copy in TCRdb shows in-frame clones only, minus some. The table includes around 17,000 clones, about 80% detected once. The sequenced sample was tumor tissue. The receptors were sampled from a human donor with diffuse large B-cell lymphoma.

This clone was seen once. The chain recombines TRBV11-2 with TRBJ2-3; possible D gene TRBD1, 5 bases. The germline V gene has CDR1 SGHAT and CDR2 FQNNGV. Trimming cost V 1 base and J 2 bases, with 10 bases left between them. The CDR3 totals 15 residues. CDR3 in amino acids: CASSLATGITDTQYF. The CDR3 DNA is TGTGCCAGCAGCTTAGCCACAGGAATCACAGATACGCAGTATTTT. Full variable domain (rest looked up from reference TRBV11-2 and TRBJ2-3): EAGVAQSPRYKIIEKRQSVAFWCNPISGHATLYWYQQILGQGPKLLIQFQNNGVVDDSQLPKDRFSAERLKGVDSTLKIQPAKLEDSAVYLCASSLATGITDTQYFGPGTRLTVL.

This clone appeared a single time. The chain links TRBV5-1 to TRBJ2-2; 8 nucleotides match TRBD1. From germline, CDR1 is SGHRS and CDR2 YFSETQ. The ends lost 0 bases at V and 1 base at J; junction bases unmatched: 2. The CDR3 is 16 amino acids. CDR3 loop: CASSLAGTGNTGELFF. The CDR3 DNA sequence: TGCGCCAGCAGCTTGGCCGGGACAGGGAACACCGGGGAGCTGTTTTTT. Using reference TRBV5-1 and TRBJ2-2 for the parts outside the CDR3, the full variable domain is KAGVTQTPRYLIKTRGQQVTLSCSPISGHRSVSWYQQTPGQGLQFLFEYFSETQRNKGNFPGRFSGRQFSNSRSEMNVSTLELGDSALYLCASSLAGTGNTGELFFGEGSRLTVL.

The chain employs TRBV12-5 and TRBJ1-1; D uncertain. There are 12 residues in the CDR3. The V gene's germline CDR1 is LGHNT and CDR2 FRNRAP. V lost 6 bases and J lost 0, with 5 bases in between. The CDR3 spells CASGGLNTEAFF. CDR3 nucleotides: TGTGCTAGTGGGGGGTTGAACACTGAAGCTTTCTTT.

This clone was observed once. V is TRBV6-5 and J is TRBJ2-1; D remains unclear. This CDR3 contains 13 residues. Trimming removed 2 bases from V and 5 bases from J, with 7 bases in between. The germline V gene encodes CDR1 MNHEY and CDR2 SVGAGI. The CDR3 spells CASSYGEDNEQFF. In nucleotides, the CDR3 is TGTGCCAGCAGTTACGGAGAGGACAATGAGCAGTTCTTC.

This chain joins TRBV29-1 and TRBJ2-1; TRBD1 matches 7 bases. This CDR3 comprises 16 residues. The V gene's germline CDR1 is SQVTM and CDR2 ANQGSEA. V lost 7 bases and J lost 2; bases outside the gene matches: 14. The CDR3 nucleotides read TGCAGCGCTGTCAGGGCCACAGGGGTAACCTACAATGAGCAGTTCTTC. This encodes CSAVRATGVTYNEQFF.

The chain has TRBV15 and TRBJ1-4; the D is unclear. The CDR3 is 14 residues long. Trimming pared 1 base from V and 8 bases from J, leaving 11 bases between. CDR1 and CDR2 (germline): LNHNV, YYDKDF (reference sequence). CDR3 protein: CATSRGVPEEKLFF. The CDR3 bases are TGTGCCACCAGCAGAGGGGTCCCTGAGGAAAAACTGTTTTTT.

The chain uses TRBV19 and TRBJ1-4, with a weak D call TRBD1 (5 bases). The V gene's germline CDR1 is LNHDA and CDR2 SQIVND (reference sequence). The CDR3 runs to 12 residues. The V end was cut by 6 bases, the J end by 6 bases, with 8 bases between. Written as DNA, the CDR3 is TGTGCCAGTAGGGGCAGGGATGAAAAACTGTTTTTT. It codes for CASRGRDEKLFF.

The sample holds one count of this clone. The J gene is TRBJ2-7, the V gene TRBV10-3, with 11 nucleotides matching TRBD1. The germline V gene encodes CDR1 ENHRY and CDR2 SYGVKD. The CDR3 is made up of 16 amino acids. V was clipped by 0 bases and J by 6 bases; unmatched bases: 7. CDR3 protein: CAISESDRGLTSEQYF. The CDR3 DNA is TGTGCCATCAGTGAGTCGGACAGGGGGCTGACCTCCGAGCAGTACTTC.

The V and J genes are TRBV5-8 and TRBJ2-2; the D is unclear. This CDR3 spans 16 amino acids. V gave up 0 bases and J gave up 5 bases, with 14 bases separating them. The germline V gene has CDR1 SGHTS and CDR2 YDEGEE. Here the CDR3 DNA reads TGTGCCAGCAGCTTGGCTAGTTTAGGTCGAACCGGGGAGCTGTTTTTT. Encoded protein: CASSLASLGRTGELFF.

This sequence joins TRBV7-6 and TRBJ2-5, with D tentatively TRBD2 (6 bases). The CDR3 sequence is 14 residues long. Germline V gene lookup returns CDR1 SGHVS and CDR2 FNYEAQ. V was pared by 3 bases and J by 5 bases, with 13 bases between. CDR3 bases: TGTGCCAGCAGCTTTTTTGGGGGGATGGAGACCCAGTACTTC. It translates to CASSFFGGMETQYF.

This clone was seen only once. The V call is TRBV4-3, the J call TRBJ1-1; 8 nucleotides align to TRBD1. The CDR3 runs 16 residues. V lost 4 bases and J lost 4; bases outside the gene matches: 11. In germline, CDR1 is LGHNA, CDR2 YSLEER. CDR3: CASSRSTGTGSTEAFF. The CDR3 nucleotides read TGCGCCAGCAGCCGATCGACCGGGACAGGCAGCACTGAAGCTTTCTTT.

The CDR3 DNA reads TGTGCCAGCAGTGAATACCCAATGAACACTGAAGCTTTCTTT. Translating it yields CASSEYPMNTEAFF. The chain combines TRBV6-1 with TRBJ1-1; D unclear. Trimming shortened V by 2 bases and J by 0 bases, and 7 bases separated the two germline ends. CDR3 length equals 14 residues. CDR1 and CDR2 from the germline V gene are MNHNS and SASEGT.

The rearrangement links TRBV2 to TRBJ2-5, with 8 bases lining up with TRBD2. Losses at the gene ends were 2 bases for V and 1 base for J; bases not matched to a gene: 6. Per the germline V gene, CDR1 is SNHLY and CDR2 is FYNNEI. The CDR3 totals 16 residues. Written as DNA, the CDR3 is TGTGCCAGCAGTGAATCAGGACTAGCTCCCCAAGAGACCCAGTACTTC. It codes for CASSESGLAPQETQYF.

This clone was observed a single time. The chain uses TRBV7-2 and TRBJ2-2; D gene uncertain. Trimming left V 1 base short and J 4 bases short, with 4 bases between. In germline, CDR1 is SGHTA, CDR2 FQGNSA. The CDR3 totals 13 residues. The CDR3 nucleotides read TGTGCCAGCAGCTTAGGCGGCACCGGGGAGCTGTTTTTT. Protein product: CASSLGGTGELFF.

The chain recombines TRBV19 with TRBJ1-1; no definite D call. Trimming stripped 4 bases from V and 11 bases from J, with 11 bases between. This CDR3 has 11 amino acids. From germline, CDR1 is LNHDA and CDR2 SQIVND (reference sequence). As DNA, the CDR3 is TGTGCCAGTAGTAGCTACAGAGGGGCTTTCTTT. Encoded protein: CASSSYRGAFF.

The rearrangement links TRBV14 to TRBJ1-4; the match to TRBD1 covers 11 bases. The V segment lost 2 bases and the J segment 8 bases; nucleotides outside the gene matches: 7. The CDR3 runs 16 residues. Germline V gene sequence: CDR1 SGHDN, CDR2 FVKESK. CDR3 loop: CASSQTGQGAVEKLFF. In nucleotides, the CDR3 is TGTGCCAGCAGCCAAACTGGACAGGGGGCAGTCGAAAAACTGTTTTTT.

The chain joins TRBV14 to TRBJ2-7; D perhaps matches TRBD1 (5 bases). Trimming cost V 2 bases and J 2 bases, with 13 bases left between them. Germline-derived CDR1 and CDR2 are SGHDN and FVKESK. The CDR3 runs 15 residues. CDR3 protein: CASSQQGTRAYEQYF. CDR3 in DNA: TGTGCCAGCAGCCAACAGGGCACCAGAGCCTACGAGCAGTACTTC.

CDR3 coding DNA: TGCAGCGTTGAAGATGGTCACTCGGGTTACGAGCAGTACTTC. Its protein is CSVEDGHSGYEQYF. The J gene is TRBJ2-7, the V gene TRBV29-1, with D unclear. CDR1 and CDR2 (germline): SQVTM, ANQGSEA. This CDR3 comprises 14 residues. V lost 0 bases to trimming and J lost 4 bases, with 13 bases between them.